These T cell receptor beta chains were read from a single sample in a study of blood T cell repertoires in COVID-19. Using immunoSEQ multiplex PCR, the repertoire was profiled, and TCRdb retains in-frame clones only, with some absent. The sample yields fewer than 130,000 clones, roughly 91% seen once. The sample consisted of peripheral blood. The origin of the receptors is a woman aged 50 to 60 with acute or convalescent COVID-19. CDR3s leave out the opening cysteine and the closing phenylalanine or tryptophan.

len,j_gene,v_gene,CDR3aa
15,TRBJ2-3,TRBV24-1,ATILVQGQGETDTQY
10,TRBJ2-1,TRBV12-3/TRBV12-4,ASTSGRAGQF
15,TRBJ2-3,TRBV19,ASSISGLARSTDTQY
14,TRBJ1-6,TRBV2,ASSPDRGRSNSPLH
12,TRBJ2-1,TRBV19,ASSMRLVDNEQF
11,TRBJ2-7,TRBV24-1,ATSGAASYEQY
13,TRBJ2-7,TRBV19,ASSIASGSSYEQY
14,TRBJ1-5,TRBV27,ASSRGGAWSNQPQH
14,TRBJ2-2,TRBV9,ASSHTSGRGSGELF
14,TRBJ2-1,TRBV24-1,ATSDDRGEEYNEQF
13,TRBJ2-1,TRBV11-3,ASSLTSGGYNEQF
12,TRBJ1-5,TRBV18,ASSEEQGYQPQH
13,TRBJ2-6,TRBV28,ASSPPGAGANVLT
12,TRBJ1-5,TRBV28,ASLGQGVSQPQH
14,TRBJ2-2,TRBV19,ASCPGQGANTGELF
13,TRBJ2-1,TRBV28,ASSLGGGNYNEQF
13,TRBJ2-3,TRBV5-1,ASSFQAGVTDTQY
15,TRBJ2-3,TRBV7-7,ASSSTTSGLSTDTQY
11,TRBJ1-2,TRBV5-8,ASSLNRVYGYT
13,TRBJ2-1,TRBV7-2,ASSPGGGLFNEQF
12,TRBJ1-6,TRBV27,ASSRQEYNSPLH
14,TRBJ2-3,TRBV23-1,ASSLAGVPGSDTQY
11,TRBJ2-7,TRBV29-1,SVEGDSGPEQY
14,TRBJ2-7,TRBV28,ASRLHPLASTYEQY
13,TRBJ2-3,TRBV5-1,ASSWNGRRTDTQY
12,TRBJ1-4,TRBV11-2,ASSRHSTNEKLF
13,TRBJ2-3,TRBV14,ASSRLRTSMDTQY
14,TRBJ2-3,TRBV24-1,ATSDPQLASTDTQY
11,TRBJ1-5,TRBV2,ASSAAYNQPQH
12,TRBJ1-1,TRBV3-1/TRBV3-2,ASSQDRISTEAF
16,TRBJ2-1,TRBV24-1,ATSDQRLAGETYNEQF
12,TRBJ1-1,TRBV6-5,ASNLDRMNTEAF
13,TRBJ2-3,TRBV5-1,ASSSGQGYTDTQY
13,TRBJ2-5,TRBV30,AWSRRDRAQETQY
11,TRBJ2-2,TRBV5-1,ASSLDSTGELF
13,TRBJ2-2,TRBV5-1,ASSKTGGHTGELF
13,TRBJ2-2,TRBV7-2,ASSLGLAGAGELF